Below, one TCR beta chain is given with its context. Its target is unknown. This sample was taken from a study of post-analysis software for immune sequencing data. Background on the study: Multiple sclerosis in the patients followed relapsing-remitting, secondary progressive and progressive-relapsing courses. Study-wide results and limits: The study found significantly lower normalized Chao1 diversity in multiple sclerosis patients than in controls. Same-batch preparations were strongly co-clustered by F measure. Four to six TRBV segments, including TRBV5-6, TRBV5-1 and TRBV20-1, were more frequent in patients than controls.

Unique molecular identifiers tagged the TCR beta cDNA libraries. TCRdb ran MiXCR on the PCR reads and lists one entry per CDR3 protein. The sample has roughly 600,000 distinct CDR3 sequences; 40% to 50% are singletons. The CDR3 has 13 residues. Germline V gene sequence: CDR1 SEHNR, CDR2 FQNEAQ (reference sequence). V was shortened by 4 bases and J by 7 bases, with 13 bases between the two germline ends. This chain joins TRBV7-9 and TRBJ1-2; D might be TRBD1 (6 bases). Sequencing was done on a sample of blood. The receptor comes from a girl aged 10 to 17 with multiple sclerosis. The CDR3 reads CASSSPGARGYTF. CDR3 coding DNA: TGTGCCAGCAGCTCCCCAGGGGCCCGTGGCTACACCTTC.